A single sample gave rise to the 15 T cell receptor beta chains below, sequenced in a study of T-cell reconstitution after alpha-beta-depleted transplantation in children. For TCRbeta, the library was prepared with unique molecular identifiers. TCRdb reanalysed the PCR reads using MiXCR and keeps one entry per CDR3 protein. Of 440,000 or so distinct CDR3 sequences listed, around two fifths were seen once; the top ten hold 25% to 30%. The sample in question was PBMCs, obtained before TCRalphabeta/CD19-depleted stem cell transplant. The receptor set was obtained from a girl aged 2-10 years with aplastic anemia, due to receive a stem cell transplant.

This chain joins TRBV5-1 and TRBJ2-2; D gene unclear. V was pared by 4 bases and J by 3 bases, with 10 bases between. The CDR3 contains 14 residues. Germline V gene sequence: CDR1 SGHRS, CDR2 YFSETQ. CDR3 sequence (DNA): TGCGCCAGCAGCCCACCGGCGGACACCGGGGAGCTGTTTTTT. Translation: CASSPPADTGELFF.

This clonotype occurred many times. The CDR3 region is CASSNPSGSEAKNIQYF. The CDR3 coding sequence is TGTGCCAGCAGCAACCCAAGCGGGAGCGAAGCCAAAAACATTCAGTACTTC. The chain uses TRBV11-2 and TRBJ2-4; TRBD2 agrees at 8 bases. The trim removed 5 bases at V and 0 bases at J, leaving 9 bases unmatched. CDR1 SGHAT and CDR2 FQNNGV come from the germline V gene. The CDR3 loop spans 17 amino acids.

This clonotype has only a few counts. This chain links TRBV7-2 with TRBJ2-5, with a possible D match to TRBD1 (6 bases). V gave up 5 bases and J gave up 3 bases, with 10 bases separating them. The CDR3 totals 13 residues. The V gene's germline CDR1 is SGHTA and CDR2 FQGNSA. The CDR3 reads CASSIGTKETQYF. The CDR3 coding sequence is TGTGCCAGCAGCATCGGGACAAAAGAGACCCAGTACTTC.

This clonotype was detected ten times or more. The chain employs TRBV5-5 and TRBJ2-7; tentatively, D is TRBD1 (6 bases). In germline, CDR1 is SGHKS, CDR2 YYEKEE (reference sequence). The CDR3 extends over 14 amino acids. V was trimmed by 3 bases and J by 6 bases, leaving 16 bases between them. The DNA of the CDR3 is TGTGCCAGCAGCTGGGGATCGACAGGTACCGAGCAGTACTTC. This codes for CASSWGSTGTEQYF. Variable domain in full (rest from reference TRBV5-5 and TRBJ2-7): DAGVTQSPTHLIKTRGQQVTLRCSPISGHKSVSWYQQVLGQGPQFIFQYYEKEERGRGNFPDRFSARQFPNYSSELNVNALLLGDSALYLCASSWGSTGTEQYFGPGTRLTVT.

The V gene is TRBV20-1, the J gene TRBJ2-2, with TRBD2 as a possible D gene (5 bases). Looked up from germline, CDR1 is DFQATT and CDR2 is SNEGSKA (reference sequence). Trimming removed 8 bases at V and 1 base at J, with 11 bases between. The CDR3 loop spans 13 amino acids. CDR3 in amino acids: CSCLRGNTGELFF. DNA for the CDR3: TGCAGTTGCCTCCGGGGGAACACCGGGGAGCTGTTTTTT.

The chain carries TRBV5-4 and TRBJ2-7, with a possible D match to TRBD2 (5 bases). CDR1 SGHNT and CDR2 YYREEE come from the germline V gene (reference sequence). The CDR3 is 13 residues long. The germline V and J ends were trimmed by 0 bases and 5 bases, with 9 bases remaining between them. The DNA for the CDR3 is TGTGCCAGCAGCTTGGATAACGGGAACGAGCAGTACTTC. Protein product: CASSLDNGNEQYF.

The CDR3 nucleotides are TGTGCCAGCAGCGTAGGGACATCCGGGGAGCTGTTTTTT. It translates to CASSVGTSGELFF. V usage is TRBV7-2 and J usage is TRBJ2-2, with D possibly matching TRBD1 (6 bases). The V gene lost 5 bases and the J gene lost 6 bases, with 10 bases spanning the gap. The CDR3 is made up of 13 amino acids. Germline V gene lookup returns CDR1 SGHTA and CDR2 FQGNSA.

About this clonotype: A much larger clone is a single base away; this may be a read error. The genes are TRBV11-1 and TRBJ2-5, with D perhaps TRBD1 (5 bases). Trimming removed 4 bases at V and 2 bases at J, with 8 bases between. The CDR3 extends over 13 amino acids. Germline assignment: CDR1 SGHAT and CDR2 FQDESV (reference sequence). CDR3 sequence (DNA): TGTGCCAGCAGCTGGGGCAGACAAGAGACCCAGTACTTC. Translating it yields CASSWGRQETQYF.

The V and J genes are TRBV29-1 and TRBJ2-2; 7 bases match TRBD1. Looked up from germline, CDR1 is SQVTM and CDR2 is ANQGSEA. The V gene end was trimmed by 5 bases and the J gene end by 6 bases; junction bases not matched to a gene: 6. The CDR3 is 13 residues long. Here the CDR3 reads CSVLTGLAGELFF. The DNA of the CDR3 is TGCAGCGTTCTGACAGGGTTGGCCGGGGAGCTGTTTTTT.

The chain has TRBV20-1 and TRBJ2-7; TRBD1 matches at 7 bases. Looked up from germline, CDR1 is DFQATT and CDR2 is SNEGSKA (reference sequence). This CDR3 region has 15 residues. Unmatched junction bases numbered 12, after V lost 5 bases and J lost 2 bases. As DNA, the CDR3 is TGCAGTGCTCCCAACAGGGGTCACCAAACCTACGAGCAGTACTTC. This codes for CSAPNRGHQTYEQYF.

This clonotype showed up just a few times. The genes are TRBV25-1 and TRBJ2-3; 11 nucleotides align to TRBD2. V was clipped by 11 bases and J by 1 base; unmatched bases: 5. CDR1 and CDR2 from the germline V gene are MGHDK and SYGVNS. CDR3 size: 14 residues. CDR3 sequence: CAVAGGPGTDTQYF. CDR3 DNA sequence: TGTGCCGTAGCGGGAGGGCCCGGCACAGATACGCAGTATTTT.

V gene TRBV5-1 combines with J gene TRBJ2-7; maybe TRBD1 (5 bases). The length of the CDR3 is 14 residues. Trimming took off 5 bases at V and 0 bases at J, with 12 bases between the two ends. CDR1 is SGHRS and CDR2 is YFSETQ in the germline V gene. The CDR3 coding sequence is TGCGCCAGCAGTACAGGATCCGCCTCCTACGAGCAGTACTTC. Translated, it gives CASSTGSASYEQYF.

This clonotype has more than one count but fewer than ten. The V gene is TRBV27, the J gene TRBJ2-5; D gene unclear. Germline assignment: CDR1 MNHEY and CDR2 SMNVEV (reference sequence). Trimming left V 5 bases short and J 4 bases short, with 20 bases between. The CDR3 is made up of 16 amino acids. The CDR3 nucleotides are TGTGCCAGCAGTCCCAGAGAGACGTTCGGTCTAGAGACCCAGTACTTC. The encoded protein is CASSPRETFGLETQYF.

This clonotype is classed as medium-sized. The CDR3 is CASSQETGPLAKNIQYF. The CDR3 DNA sequence: TGTGCCAGCAGCCAAGAGACAGGACCCCTAGCCAAAAACATTCAGTACTTC. The rearrangement uses TRBV3-1 and TRBJ2-4, with D tentatively TRBD1 (6 bases). Germline V lookup: CDR1 LGHDT, CDR2 YNNKEL (reference sequence). Trimming removed 0 bases from V and 0 bases from J, with 12 bases in between. The CDR3 spans 17 residues.

The chain employs TRBV20-1 and TRBJ1-5; D uncertain. Germline-derived CDR1 and CDR2 are DFQATT and SNEGSKA (reference sequence). Trimming cost V 3 bases and J 10 bases, with 10 bases left between them. This CDR3 comprises 11 residues. Here the CDR3 DNA reads TGCAGTGCTAGTGGGGTTCTTCCCCAGCATTTT. It yields the protein CSASGVLPQHF.